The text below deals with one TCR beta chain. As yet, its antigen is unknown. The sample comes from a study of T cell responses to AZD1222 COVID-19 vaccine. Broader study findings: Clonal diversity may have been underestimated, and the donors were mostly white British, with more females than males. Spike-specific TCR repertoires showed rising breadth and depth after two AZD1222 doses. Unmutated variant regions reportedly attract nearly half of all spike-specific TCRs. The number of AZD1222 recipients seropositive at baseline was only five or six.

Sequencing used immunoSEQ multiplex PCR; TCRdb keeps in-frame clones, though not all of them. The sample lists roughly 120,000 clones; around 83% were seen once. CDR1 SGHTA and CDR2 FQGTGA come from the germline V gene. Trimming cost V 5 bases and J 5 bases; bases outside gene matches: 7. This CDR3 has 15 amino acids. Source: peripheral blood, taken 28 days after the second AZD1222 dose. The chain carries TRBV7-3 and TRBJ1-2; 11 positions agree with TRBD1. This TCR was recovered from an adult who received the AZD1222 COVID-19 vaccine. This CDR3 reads CASSLGQGAQYGYTF. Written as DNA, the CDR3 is TGTGCCAGCAGCCTCGGACAGGGGGCGCAATATGGCTACACCTTC. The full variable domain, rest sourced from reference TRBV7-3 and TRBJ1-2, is GAGVSQTPSNKVTEKGKYVELRCDPISGHTALYWYRQSLGQGPEFLIYFQGTGAADDSGLPNDRFFAVRPEGSVSTLKIQRTERGDSAVYLCASSLGQGAQYGYTFGSGTRLTVV.